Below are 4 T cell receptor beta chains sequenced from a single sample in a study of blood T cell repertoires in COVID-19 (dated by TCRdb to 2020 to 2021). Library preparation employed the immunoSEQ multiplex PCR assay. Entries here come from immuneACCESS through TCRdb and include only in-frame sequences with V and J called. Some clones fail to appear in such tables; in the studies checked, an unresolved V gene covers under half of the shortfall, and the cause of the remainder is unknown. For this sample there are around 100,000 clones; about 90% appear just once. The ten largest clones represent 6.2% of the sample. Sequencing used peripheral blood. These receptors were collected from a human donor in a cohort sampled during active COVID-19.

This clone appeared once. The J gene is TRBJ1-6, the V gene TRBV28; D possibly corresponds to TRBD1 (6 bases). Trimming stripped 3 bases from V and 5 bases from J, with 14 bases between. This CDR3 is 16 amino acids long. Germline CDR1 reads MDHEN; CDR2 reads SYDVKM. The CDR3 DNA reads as TGTGCCAGCAGTTTGTGGGGGGGCGCGGATAATTCACCCCTCCACTTT. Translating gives CASSLWGGADNSPLHF.

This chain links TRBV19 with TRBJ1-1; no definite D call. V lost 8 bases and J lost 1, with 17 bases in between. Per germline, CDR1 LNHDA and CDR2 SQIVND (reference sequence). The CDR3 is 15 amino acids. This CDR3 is CASPSLIRRNTEAFF. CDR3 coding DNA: TGTGCCAGTCCCTCGTTAATCAGAAGGAACACTGAAGCTTTCTTT. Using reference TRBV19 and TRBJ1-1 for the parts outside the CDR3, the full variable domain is DGGITQSPKYLFRKEGQNVTLSCEQNLNHDAMYWYRQDPGQGLRLIYYSQIVNDFQKGDIAEGYSVSREKKESFPLTVTSAQKNPTAFYLCASPSLIRRNTEAFFGQGTRLTVV.

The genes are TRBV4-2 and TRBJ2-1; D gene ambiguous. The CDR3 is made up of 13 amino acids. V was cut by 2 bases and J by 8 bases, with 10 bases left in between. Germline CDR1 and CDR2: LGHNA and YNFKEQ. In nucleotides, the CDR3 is TGTGCCAGCAGCCAACAGTTCATGGATGAGCAGTTCTTC. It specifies CASSQQFMDEQFF.

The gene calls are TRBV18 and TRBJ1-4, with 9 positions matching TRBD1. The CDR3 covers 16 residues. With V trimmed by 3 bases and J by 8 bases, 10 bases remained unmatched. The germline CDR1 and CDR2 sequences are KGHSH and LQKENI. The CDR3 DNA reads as TGTGCCAGCTCACCTAACTTGGGACAGGGCTTGGAAAAACTGTTTTTT. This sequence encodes CASSPNLGQGLEKLFF.